The present TCR beta chain was sequenced within a study of a mutant IDH1 vaccine in newly diagnosed glioma (dated by TCRdb to about 2021). With respect to the entire study: Eight vaccinations were administered to patients in weeks 1, 3, 5, 7, 11, 15, 19 and 23, corresponding to visits V03 through V10. In the chemotherapy-containing groups, vaccination started alongside temozolomide cycles, whereas in patients who had radiotherapy alone it started 4-6 weeks after radiotherapy. Of the approximately 32 treated patients, approximately 60% were male and 37.5% were female, and the mean age was about 40 years. Prior to enrollment, standard therapy consisting of radiotherapy alone, temozolomide alone, or radiochemotherapy with temozolomide had been administered to patients, with the combination being received by most patients. Peripheral blood was collected at six visits: V03 (baseline), V05, V07, V10, V12 and V13. Longitudinal TCRB deep sequencing was done for roughly 23 treated patients, wherever samples were available for exploratory analyses.

Libraries were constructed by the immunoSEQ multiplex PCR assay. Following the manufacturer's protocol, the hsTCRB Kit was used to amplify rearranged TCR beta chain sequences. Sequencing of TCRB libraries was carried out on an Illumina MiSeq. The authors' pipeline ran thus. The kit vendor's proprietary platform handled demultiplexing, trimming and gene mapping. Imported from immuneACCESS, the table was reduced by TCRdb to in-frame sequences with V and J called. These copies leave out some clones; in studies compared against another copy, an unresolved V gene accounts for under half, and the cause of the remainder is not known. V and J calls and clone size are given by that table; D and trimming were obtained from the DNA. Present in this sample are tens of thousands of clones, roughly 81% of which were seen just once. The ten largest clones capture roughly 4% of the sample. General findings and caveats noted by the study authors: Availability determined which PBMC samples were chosen for TCRB deep sequencing. The authors noted that analyses of patient blood samples could not be reproduced because of sample limitations. Across multiple MHC alleles, vaccine-induced immune responses were seen in about 93% of patients. Pseudoprogression seemed to be unrelated to changes in the top peripheral T cell clonotypes found by TCRB sequencing.

Details on this clone: Its binding antigen is unknown. No base quality values were provided; no much bigger clone lies one nucleotide off.

The CDR3 runs 16 residues from the cysteine to the phenylalanine. The entry retains the CDR3 DNA only, 48 bases that are in frame from base 1. According to the germline V gene (reference sequence), CDR1 reads MNHNY and CDR2 reads SVGAGI. The trim is 0 bases for V and 8 bases for J, with a gap of 16 bases between the germline ends. The time point label corresponds to: week 23, last vaccination. Every vaccine dose consisted of 300 ug of a 20-mer mutant IDH1 peptide in Montanide, administered subcutaneously together with topical imiquimod. Newly diagnosed WHO grade 3 or 4 IDH1-mutant astrocytomas showing loss of nuclear ATRX were present in the donors. The samples were drawn from NOA16, a multicentre, single-arm, open-label phase I trial in Germany that tested a mutant IDH1 peptide vaccine in humans for the first time. Genomic DNA for TCRB sequencing was isolated from EDTA blood with the DNeasy Blood and Tissue Kit.

The sequencing here drew on PBMCs, taken from a glioma patient whose treatment included an IDH1 peptide vaccine. This clonotype was sampled from a young man with glioma. The chain is assembled from TRBV6-6 and TRBJ1-4, with the identity of the D gene unclear. This receptor has the CDR3 CASSYSVNPAAEKLFF. The bases are TGTGCCAGCAGTTACTCGGTGAATCCTGCCGCGGAAAAACTGTTTTTT.